This T cell receptor (beta chain) is from a study of cytomegalovirus exposure and HLA in healthy donors. General study results and limits: In vitro testing confirmed three CMV-associated chains as specific for CMV antigens. Most TCR beta V segments were productive about 87% or about 30% of the time in an earlier analysis. A later analysis found common viral pathogens apparently linked to several of the most significant clusters.

As regards this clone: Its antigen is unknown. Additional DNA sequences in this sample encode the identical CDR3.

V gave up 5 bases and J gave up 4 bases; unmatched junction bases: 3. Germline V lookup: CDR1 SEHNR, CDR2 FQNEAQ (reference sequence). The CDR3 is 13 amino acids. PCR was performed using 60 Vbeta and 13 Jbeta primers. TCRdb's copy holds only in-frame clones and misses some; the assay was immunoSEQ multiplex PCR. The data show 220,000 or so clones, with 75% seen just once and under 2% held by the top ten. Donors in the study were healthy people who gave bone marrow. Material for sequencing was PBMCs. The genes are TRBV7-9 and TRBJ1-1; 8 nucleotides line up with TRBD1. This sequence originates from a woman between 25 and 40 years old in good health and CMV-seronegative. CDR3 sequence: CASSETGGTEAFF. The CDR3 DNA is TGTGCCAGCAGCGAAACAGGGGGCACTGAAGCTTTCTTT.